The clone carrying this T cell receptor beta chain has just a few counts. This specimen comes from a study of T cell responses to AZD1222 COVID-19 vaccine. Data came from immunoSEQ multiplex PCR; TCRdb stores just in-frame clones and leaves some out. The table lists 150,000 to 200,000 clones, 85% to 90% of them singletons. V was shortened by 7 bases and J by 3 bases, with 16 bases between the two germline ends. CDR1 is MDHEN and CDR2 is SYDVKM in the germline V gene. This CDR3 spans 15 amino acids. The TCR comes from an adult who received the MenACWY meningococcal vaccine as a control. The starting material was peripheral blood, obtained 28 days after the second dose of the MenACWY control vaccine. The chain carries TRBV28 and TRBJ1-5, with unresolved D. CDR3 sequence (DNA): TGTGCCAGCACCGGCGTGGGGATTGCCAATCAGCCCCAGCATTTT. Its protein is CASTGVGIANQPQHF.